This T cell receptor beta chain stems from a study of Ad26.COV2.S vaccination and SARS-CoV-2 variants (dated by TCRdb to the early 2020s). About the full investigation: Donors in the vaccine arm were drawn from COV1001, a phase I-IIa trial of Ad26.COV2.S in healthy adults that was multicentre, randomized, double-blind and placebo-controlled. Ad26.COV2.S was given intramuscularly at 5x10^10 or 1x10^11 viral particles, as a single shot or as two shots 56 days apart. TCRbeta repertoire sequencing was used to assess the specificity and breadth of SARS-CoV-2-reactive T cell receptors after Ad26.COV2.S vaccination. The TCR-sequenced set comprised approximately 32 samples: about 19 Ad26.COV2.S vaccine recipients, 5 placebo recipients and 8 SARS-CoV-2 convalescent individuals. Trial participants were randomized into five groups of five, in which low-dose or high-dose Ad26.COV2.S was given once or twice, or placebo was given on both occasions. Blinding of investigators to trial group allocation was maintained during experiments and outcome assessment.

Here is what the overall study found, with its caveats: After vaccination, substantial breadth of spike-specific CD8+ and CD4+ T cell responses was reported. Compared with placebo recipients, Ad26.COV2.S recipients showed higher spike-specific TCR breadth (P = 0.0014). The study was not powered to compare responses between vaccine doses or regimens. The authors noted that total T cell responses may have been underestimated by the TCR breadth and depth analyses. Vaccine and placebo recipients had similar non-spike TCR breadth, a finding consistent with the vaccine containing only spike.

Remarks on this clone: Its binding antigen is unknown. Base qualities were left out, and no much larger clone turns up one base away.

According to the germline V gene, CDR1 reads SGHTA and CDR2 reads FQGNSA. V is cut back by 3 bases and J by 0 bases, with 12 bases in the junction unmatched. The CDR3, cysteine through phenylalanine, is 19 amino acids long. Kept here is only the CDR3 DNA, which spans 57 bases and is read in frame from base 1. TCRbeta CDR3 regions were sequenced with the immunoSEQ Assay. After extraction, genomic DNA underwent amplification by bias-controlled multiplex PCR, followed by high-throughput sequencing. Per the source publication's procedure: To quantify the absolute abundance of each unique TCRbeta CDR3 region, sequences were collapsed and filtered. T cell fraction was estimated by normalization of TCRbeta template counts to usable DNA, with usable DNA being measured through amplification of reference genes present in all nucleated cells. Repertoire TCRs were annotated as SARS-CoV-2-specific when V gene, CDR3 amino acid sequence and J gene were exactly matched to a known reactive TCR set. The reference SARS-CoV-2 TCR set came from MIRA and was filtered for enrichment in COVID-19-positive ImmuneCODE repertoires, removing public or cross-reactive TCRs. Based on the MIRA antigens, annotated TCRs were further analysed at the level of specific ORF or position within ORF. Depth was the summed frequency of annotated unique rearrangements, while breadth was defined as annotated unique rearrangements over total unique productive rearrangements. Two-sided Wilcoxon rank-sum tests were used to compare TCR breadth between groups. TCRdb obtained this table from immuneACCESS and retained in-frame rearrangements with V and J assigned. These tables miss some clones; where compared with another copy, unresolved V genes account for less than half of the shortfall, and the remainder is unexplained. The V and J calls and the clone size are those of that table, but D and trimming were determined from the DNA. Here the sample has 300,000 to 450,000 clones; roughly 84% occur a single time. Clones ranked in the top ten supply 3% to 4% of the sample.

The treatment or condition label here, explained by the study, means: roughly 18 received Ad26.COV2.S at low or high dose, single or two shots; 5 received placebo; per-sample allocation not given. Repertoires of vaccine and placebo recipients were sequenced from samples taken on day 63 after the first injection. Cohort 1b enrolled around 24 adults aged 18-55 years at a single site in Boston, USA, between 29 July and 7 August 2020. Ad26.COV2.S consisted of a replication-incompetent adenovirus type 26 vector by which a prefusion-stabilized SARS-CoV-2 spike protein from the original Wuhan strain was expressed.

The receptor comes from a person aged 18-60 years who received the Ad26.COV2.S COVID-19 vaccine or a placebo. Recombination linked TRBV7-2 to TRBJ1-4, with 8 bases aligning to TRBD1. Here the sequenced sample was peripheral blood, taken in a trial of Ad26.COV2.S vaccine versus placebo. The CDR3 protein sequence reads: CASSLGDRGPWSTNEKLFF. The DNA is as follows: TGTGCCAGCAGCTTGGGAGACAGGGGTCCTTGGTCAACTAATGAAAAACTGTTTTTT.